This T cell receptor beta chain was retrieved from a study of glioma-infiltrating T cells after dendritic cell vaccination. In the study overall: The vaccine used monocyte-derived dendritic cells pulsed overnight with autologous tumor lysate. Study-wide results and caveats: The cohort had few patients with full blood and tumor sets.

This clone has just a few counts. As yet, its antigen is unknown. The protocol was immunoSEQ multiplex PCR, while the TCRdb copy is restricted to in-frame clones and leaves out a portion. The sample holds tens of thousands of clones, 90% seen once. Before vaccination, two weeks after the third vaccination, and at progression, PBMC were collected. Looked up from germline, CDR1 is WNHNN and CDR2 is SYGVQD (reference sequence). The CDR3 is 12 amino acids. V was cut by 6 bases and J by 10 bases, with 12 bases left in between. This chain uses TRBV10-1 with TRBJ1-4; D is undetermined. The specimen was blood, collected before dendritic cell vaccination. The clonotype was recovered from a human donor with glioblastoma. The CDR3 spells CASSLDGRKLFF. The DNA of the CDR3 is TGCGCCAGCAGCCTAGATGGGAGAAAACTGTTTTTT.